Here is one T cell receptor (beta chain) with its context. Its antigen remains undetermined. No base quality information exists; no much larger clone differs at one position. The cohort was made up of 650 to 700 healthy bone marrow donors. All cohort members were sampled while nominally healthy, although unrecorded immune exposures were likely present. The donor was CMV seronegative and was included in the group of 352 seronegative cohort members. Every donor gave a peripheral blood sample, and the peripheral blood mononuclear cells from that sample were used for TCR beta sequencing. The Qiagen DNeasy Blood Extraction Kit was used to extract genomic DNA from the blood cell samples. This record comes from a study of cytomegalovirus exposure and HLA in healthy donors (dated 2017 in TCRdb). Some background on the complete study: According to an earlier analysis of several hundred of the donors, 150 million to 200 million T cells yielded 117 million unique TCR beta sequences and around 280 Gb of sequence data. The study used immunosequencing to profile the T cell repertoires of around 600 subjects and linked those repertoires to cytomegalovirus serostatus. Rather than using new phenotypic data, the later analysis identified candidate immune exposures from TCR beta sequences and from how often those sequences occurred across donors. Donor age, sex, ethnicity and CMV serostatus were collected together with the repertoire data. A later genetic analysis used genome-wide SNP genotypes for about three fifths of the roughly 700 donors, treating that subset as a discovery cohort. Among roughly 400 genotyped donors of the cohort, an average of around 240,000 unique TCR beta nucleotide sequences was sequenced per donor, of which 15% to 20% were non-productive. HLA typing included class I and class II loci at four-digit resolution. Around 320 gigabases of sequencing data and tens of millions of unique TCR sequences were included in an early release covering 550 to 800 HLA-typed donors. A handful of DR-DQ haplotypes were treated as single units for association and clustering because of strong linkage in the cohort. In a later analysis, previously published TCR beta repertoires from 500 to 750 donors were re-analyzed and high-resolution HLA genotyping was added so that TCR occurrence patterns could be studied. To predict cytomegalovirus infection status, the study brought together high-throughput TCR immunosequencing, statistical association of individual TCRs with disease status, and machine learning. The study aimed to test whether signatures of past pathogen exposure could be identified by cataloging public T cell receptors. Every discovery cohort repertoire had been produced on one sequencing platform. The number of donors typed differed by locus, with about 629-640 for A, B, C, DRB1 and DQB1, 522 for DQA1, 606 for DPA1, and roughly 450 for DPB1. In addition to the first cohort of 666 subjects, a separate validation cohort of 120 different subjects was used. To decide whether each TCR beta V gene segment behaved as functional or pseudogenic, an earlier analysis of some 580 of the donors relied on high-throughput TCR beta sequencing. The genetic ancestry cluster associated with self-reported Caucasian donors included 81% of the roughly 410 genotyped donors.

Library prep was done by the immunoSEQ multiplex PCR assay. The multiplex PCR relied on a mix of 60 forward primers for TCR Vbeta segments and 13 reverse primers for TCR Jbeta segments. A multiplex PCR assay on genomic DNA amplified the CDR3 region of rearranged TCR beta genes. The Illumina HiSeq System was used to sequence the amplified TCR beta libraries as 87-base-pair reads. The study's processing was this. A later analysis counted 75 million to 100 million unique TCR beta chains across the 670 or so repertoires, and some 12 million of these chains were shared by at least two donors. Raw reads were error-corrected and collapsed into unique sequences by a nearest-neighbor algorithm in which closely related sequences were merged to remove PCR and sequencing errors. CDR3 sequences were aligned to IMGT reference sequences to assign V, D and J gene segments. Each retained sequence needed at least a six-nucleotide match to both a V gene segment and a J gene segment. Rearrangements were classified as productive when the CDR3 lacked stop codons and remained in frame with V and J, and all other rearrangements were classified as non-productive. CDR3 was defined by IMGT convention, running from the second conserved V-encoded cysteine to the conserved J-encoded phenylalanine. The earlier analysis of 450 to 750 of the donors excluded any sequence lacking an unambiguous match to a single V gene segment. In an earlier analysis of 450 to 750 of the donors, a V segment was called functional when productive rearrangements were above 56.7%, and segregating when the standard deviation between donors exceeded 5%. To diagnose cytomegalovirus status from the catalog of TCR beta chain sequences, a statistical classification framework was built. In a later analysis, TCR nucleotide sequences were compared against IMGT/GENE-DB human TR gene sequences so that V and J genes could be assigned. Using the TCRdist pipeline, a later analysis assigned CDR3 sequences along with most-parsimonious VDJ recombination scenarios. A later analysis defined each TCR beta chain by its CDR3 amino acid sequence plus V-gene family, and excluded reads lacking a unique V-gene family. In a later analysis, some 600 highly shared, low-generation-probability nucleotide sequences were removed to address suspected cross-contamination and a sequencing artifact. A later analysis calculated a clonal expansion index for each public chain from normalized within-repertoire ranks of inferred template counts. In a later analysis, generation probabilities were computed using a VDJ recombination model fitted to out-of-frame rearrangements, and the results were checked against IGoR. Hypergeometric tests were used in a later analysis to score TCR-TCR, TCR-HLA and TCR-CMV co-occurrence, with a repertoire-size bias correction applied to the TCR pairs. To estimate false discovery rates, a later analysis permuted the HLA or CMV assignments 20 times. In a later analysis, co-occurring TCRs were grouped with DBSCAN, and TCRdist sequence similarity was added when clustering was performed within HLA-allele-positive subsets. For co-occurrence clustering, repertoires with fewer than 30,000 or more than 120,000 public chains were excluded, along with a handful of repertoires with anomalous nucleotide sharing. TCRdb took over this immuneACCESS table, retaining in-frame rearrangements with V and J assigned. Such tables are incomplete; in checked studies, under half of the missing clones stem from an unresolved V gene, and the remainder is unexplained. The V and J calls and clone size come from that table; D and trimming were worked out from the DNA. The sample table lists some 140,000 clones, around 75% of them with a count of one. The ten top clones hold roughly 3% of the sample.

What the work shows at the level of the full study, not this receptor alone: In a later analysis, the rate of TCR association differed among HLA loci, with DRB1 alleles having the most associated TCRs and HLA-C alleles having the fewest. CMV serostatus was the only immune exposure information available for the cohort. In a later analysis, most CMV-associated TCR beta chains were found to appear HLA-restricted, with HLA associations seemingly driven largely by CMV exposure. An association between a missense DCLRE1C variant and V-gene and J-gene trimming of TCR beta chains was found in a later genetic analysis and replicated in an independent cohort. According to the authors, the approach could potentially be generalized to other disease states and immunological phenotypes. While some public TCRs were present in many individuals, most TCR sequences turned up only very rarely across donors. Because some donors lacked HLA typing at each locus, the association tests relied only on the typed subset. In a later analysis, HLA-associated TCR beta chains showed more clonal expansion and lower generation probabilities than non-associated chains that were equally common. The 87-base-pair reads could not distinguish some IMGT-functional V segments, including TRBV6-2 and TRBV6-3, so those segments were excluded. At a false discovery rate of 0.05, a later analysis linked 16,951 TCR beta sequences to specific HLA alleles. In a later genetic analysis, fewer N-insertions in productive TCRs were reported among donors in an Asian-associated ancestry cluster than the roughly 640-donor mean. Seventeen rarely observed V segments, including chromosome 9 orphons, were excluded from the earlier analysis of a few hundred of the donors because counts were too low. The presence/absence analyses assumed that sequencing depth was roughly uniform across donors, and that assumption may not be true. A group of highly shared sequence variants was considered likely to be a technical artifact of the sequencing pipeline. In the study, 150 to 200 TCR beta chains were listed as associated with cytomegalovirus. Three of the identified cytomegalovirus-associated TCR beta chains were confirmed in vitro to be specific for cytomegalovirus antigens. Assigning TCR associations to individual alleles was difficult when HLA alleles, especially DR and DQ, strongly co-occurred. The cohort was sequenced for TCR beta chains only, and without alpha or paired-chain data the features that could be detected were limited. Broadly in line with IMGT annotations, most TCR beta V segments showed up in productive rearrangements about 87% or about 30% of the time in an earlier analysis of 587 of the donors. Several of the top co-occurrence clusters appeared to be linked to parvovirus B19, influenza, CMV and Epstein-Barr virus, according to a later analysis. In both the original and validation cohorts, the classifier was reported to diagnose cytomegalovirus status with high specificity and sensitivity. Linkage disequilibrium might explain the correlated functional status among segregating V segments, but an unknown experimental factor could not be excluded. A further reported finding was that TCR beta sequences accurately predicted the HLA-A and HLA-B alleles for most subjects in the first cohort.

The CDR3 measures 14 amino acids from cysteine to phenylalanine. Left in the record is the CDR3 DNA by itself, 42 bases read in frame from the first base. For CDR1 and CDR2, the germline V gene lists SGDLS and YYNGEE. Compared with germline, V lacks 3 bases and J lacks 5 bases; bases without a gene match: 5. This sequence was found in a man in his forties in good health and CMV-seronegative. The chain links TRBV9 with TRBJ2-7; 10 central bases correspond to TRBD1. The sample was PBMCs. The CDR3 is CASSGQGALDEQYF. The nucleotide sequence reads TGTGCCAGCAGCGGACAGGGGGCGCTTGACGAGCAGTACTTC. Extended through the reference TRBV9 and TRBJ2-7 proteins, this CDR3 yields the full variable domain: DSGVTQTPKHLITATGQRVTLRCSPRSGDLSVYWYQQSLDQGLQFLIQYYNGEERAKGNILERFSAQQFPDLHSELNLSSLELGDSALYFCASSGQGALDEQYFGPGTRLTVT.